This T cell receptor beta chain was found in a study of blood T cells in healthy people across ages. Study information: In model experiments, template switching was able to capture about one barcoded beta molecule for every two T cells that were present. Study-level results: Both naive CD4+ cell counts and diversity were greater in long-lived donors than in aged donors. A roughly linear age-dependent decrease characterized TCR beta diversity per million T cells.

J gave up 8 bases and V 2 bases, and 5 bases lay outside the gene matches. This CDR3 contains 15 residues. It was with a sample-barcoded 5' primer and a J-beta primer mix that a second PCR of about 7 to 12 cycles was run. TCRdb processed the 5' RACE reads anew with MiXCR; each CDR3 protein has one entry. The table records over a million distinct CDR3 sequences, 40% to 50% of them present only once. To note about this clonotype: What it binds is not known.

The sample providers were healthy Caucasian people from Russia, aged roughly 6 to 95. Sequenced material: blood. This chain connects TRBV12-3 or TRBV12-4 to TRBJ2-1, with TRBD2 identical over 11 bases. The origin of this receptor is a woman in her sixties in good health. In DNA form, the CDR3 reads TGTGCCAGCAGTTTACTTCTAGCGGGAGGCGATGAGCAGTTCTTC. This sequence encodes CASSLLLAGGDEQFF.